One sample yielded the 9 T cell receptor beta chains listed below, sequenced in a study of post-analysis software for immune sequencing data. The antigens these receptors bind are not known. Study results and limitations: Patients had higher frequencies than controls of a few TRBV segments, including TRBV5-6, TRBV5-1 and TRBV20-1.

Libraries were made from TCR beta cDNA, and they carried unique molecular identifiers. TCRdb called the PCR reads again in MiXCR, with one record for every CDR3 protein. The sample consists of about 540,000 distinct CDR3 sequences, around 34% of them appearing once. The source material was blood. The receptors stem from a girl between 2 and 17 years old with multiple sclerosis.

At least ten counts were recorded for this clonotype. The rearrangement joins TRBV7-3 to TRBJ2-5, with 11 bases lining up with TRBD1. Germline assignment: CDR1 SGHTA and CDR2 FQGTGA. This CDR3 has 13 residues. With V trimmed by 10 bases and J by 4 bases, 5 bases remained unmatched. The chain's CDR3 is CAIPDRGRETQYF. DNA of the CDR3: TGTGCCATCCCGGACAGGGGGCGAGAGACCCAGTACTTC.

In this sample, this clonotype turned up a few times. This may stem from a read error, because a much larger clone lies one nucleotide away. The chain has TRBV20-1 and TRBJ2-1; D unclear. The germline V and J ends were trimmed by 3 bases and 13 bases, with 19 bases remaining between them. CDR1 and CDR2 (germline): DFQATT, SNEGSKA (reference sequence). The CDR3 contains 13 residues. The CDR3 here is CSASWQPQETQFF. Here the CDR3 DNA reads TGCAGTGCTAGTTGGCAGCCCCAGGAGACCCAGTTCTTC.

In the case of this clonotype: At one end the junction does not follow the germline gene, possibly because of a read error. The chain uses TRBV29-1 and TRBJ2-5, with TRBD2 identical over 12 bases. The germline gives CDR1 SQVTM, CDR2 ANQGSEA. This CDR3 contains 18 residues. CDR3: CSVEFLLQTSGGQEAQYF. The CDR3 DNA reads as TGCAGCGTTGAATTCCTTTTGCAGACTAGCGGGGGACAAGAGGCCCAGTACTTC.

V usage is TRBV20-1 and J usage is TRBJ2-7; TRBD1 might be the D (6 bases). Germline values: CDR1 DFQATT, CDR2 SNEGSKA (reference sequence). The CDR3 is 12 amino acids. V lost 0 bases to trimming and J lost 6 bases, with 9 bases between them. The CDR3 loop is CSAREQGGEQYF. CDR3 in DNA: TGCAGTGCTAGAGAACAGGGTGGCGAGCAGTACTTC.

This chain links TRBV12-3 or TRBV12-4 with TRBJ2-1; 13 nucleotides agree with TRBD2. V was clipped by 5 bases and J by 0 bases; unmatched bases: 7. CDR3 length equals 18 residues. Written as DNA, the CDR3 is TGTGCCAGCAGTCCCGGACTAGCGGGGGCTTCCTCCTACAATGAGCAGTTCTTC. Its protein is CASSPGLAGASSYNEQFF.

The V and J genes are TRBV7-2 and TRBJ2-1; D tentatively fits TRBD1 or TRBD2 (5 bases each). Trimming shortened V by 5 bases and J by 13 bases, and 27 bases separated the two germline ends. Germline CDR1 reads SGHTA; CDR2 reads FQGNSA. The length of the CDR3 is 16 residues. CDR3 region: CASSHEREGPQETQFF. The CDR3, as DNA: TGTGCCAGCAGCCACGAGCGAGAGGGACCCCAAGAGACCCAGTTCTTC.

A few counts support this clonotype. The chain joins TRBV29-1 to TRBJ2-4, with 8 positions matching TRBD2. Germline V gives CDR1 SQVTM, CDR2 ANQGSEA. The V segment lost 7 bases and the J segment 3 bases; nucleotides outside the gene matches: 8. CDR3 length: 14 residues. The CDR3 region is CSARLATGKNIQYF. CDR3 in DNA: TGCAGCGCCAGACTAGCGACAGGCAAAAACATTCAGTACTTC.

The chain joins TRBV7-9 to TRBJ2-3, with 11 bases matching TRBD1. The V segment lost 2 bases and the J segment 4 bases; nucleotides outside the gene matches: 8. The CDR3 has 17 amino acids. Germline loops: CDR1 SEHNR, CDR2 FQNEAQ (reference sequence). The CDR3 reads CASSLISGQGASDTQYF. The CDR3 DNA sequence: TGTGCCAGCAGCTTAATAAGCGGACAGGGGGCGTCAGATACGCAGTATTTT.

This rearrangement joins TRBV20-1 to TRBJ1-2, with D possibly being TRBD1 (6 bases). This CDR3 comprises 15 residues. CDR1 and CDR2 (germline): DFQATT, SNEGSKA (reference sequence). V was pared by 0 bases and J by 3 bases, with 14 bases between. CDR3 nucleotides: TGCAGTGCTAGAGATGGTCGGGGGCTGGACTATGGCTACACCTTC. Protein sequence: CSARDGRGLDYGYTF.